Below, 12 T cell receptor beta chains from the same sample are listed, as sequenced in a study of blood T cell repertoires in COVID-19. The table came from immunoSEQ multiplex PCR; TCRdb's copy has only in-frame clones and leaves some out. The sample shows about 440,000 clones, roughly 85% of them seen only once. The sequenced sample consisted of PBMCs or T cells enriched from blood (not recorded which). These receptors came from a woman aged 18-29 years with acute COVID-19.

The chain employs TRBV6-5 and TRBJ2-3, with 11 bases matching TRBD1. Germline CDR1 and CDR2: MNHEY and SVGAGI. This CDR3 has 15 residues. Trimming took 2 bases from V and 4 from J; bases not matched to a gene: 2. CDR3 bases: TGTGCCAGCAGTTACAGGGACAGGGGGGCAGATACGCAGTATTTT. This translates into CASSYRDRGADTQYF.

The J gene is TRBJ2-3, the V gene TRBV11-3, with 8 bases lining up with TRBD2. Germline CDR1 and CDR2: SGHNT and YENEEA. After removal of 3 bases from V and 3 bases from J, the junction contained 2 bases not matched to a gene. This CDR3 is built from 14 residues. The CDR3 DNA reads TGTGCCAGCAGCTTTGGACTAGCAACAGATACGCAGTATTTT. Translated, it gives CASSFGLATDTQYF.

CDR3 DNA sequence: TGTGCCAGCAGTTTATCGCCCAGGGTGATTGGCTACACCTTC. It encodes CASSLSPRVIGYTF. The genes are TRBV27 and TRBJ1-2; tentative D call: TRBD1 (5 bases). The germline CDR1 and CDR2 sequences are MNHEY and SMNVEV (reference sequence). CDR3 length: 14 amino acids. V shed 0 bases and J shed 7 bases, with 12 bases lying between them.

The chain employs TRBV14 and TRBJ2-1, with 13 positions matching TRBD2. Germline lookup yields CDR1 SGHDN and CDR2 FVKESK. The CDR3 is 17 amino acids. The ends lost 3 bases at V and 9 bases at J; junction bases unmatched: 11. CDR3 nucleotide sequence: TGTGCCAGCAGCCACACCCCGGGACTAGCGGGAATAACTGAGCAGTTCTTC. Protein sequence: CASSHTPGLAGITEQFF.

The chain joins TRBV5-6 to TRBJ2-5; 12 bases map to TRBD2. Germline V lookup: CDR1 SGHDT, CDR2 YYEEEE. The CDR3 is made up of 17 amino acids. V shed 3 bases and J 2 bases; nucleotides not matched to a gene: 8. The CDR3 DNA reads as TGTGCCAGCAGCTCTCCCGGACTAGCGGGGCGACAAGAGACCCAGTACTTC. Residues: CASSSPGLAGRQETQYF.

This chain joins TRBV19 and TRBJ2-5, with 8 bases lining up with TRBD2. Germline V gene lookup returns CDR1 LNHDA and CDR2 SQIVND (reference sequence). After removal of 6 bases from V and 2 bases from J, the junction contained 14 bases not matched to a gene. The CDR3 loop spans 17 amino acids. As DNA, the CDR3 is TGTGCCAGTAGATCCCGCGGGGGTACTAGCGGACAAGAGACCCAGTACTTC. Protein sequence: CASRSRGGTSGQETQYF.

CDR3 sequence: CASTSGTGSNYGYTF. As DNA, the CDR3 is TGTGCCAGCACCTCCGGGACAGGGTCTAACTATGGCTACACCTTC. This chain joins TRBV27 and TRBJ1-2; TRBD1 matches at 9 bases. The junction had 6 bases not matched to a gene; V was cut back by 7 bases and J by 0 bases. This CDR3 region has 15 residues. The germline gives CDR1 MNHEY, CDR2 SMNVEV (reference sequence).

The CDR3 coding sequence is TGTGCCAGCAGCTTCGAAAAACAGGGTTGGATCATGAACACTGAAGCTTTCTTT. This encodes CASSFEKQGWIMNTEAFF. The chain employs TRBV11-2 and TRBJ1-1; possible D gene TRBD1, 6 bases. Germline CDR1 and CDR2: SGHAT and FQNNGV. The V gene lost 3 bases and the J gene lost 0 bases, with 20 bases spanning the gap. This CDR3 spans 18 amino acids.

CDR3 amino acids: CASSQIDMALNQETQYF. CDR3 DNA: TGTGCCAGCAGTCAAATCGACATGGCCCTGAACCAAGAGACCCAGTACTTC. The rearrangement links TRBV6-6 to TRBJ2-5; D gene uncertain. Trimming removed 5 bases at V and 0 bases at J, with 19 bases between. Per germline, CDR1 MNHNY and CDR2 SVGAGI (reference sequence). This CDR3 has 17 amino acids.

There are many counts of this clone. The CDR3 DNA follows: TGTGCCAGCTCATCGGGACTTCCCTCCTACGAGCAGTACTTC. Translated, it gives CASSSGLPSYEQYF. The gene calls are TRBV18 and TRBJ2-7; maybe TRBD2 (6 bases). CDR1 KGHSH and CDR2 LQKENI come from the germline V gene. Trimming cost V 5 bases and J 0 bases, with 11 bases left between them. The CDR3 has 14 amino acids.

The chain is built from TRBV24-1 and TRBJ1-5, with TRBD1 matching over 9 bases. Looked up from germline, CDR1 is KGHDR and CDR2 is SFDVKD. After removal of 3 bases from V and 4 bases from J, the junction contained 9 bases not matched to a gene. The CDR3 is 17 amino acids. The CDR3 nucleotides read TGTGCCACCAGTGATCCCCGGGACAGGGAGGGAAATCAGCCCCAGCATTTT. It yields the protein CATSDPRDREGNQPQHF.

V is TRBV9 and J is TRBJ2-1; TRBD2 agrees at 11 bases. Per germline, CDR1 SGDLS and CDR2 YYNGEE. V was pared by 3 bases and J by 6 bases, with 8 bases of the junction left unmatched. The CDR3 length is 16 residues. CDR3 nucleotides: TGTGCCAGCAGCGCGACCCTAGCGGGAGGTGCCAATGAGCAGTTCTTC. It is translated as CASSATLAGGANEQFF.